The T cell receptor beta chain described here comes from a study of T-cell memory formation after mild COVID-19. Findings of the study overall: Clones which contracted sat mainly in CM and EM if CD4+, and in EMRA if CD8+. There were some responding clones in pre-infection memory, which suggested that cross-reactive memory had joined.

Concerning this clonotype: The antigen remains unidentified.

Germline V gives CDR1 SGDLS, CDR2 YYNGEE. The CDR3 runs 15 residues. V lost 6 bases and J lost 2; bases outside the gene matches: 6. TCRdb ran MiXCR on the 5' RACE reads and lists one entry per CDR3 protein. The repertoire holds 350,000 to 500,000 distinct CDR3 sequences, with about 25% as singletons. The chain combines TRBV9 with TRBJ2-3, with 10 bases identical to TRBD2. Sequenced material: PBMCs or a T cell subset sorted from them (not recorded which). The clonotype was recovered from an adult woman who had mild COVID-19 (a few samples of this study predate the infection). Cell type and time point are not known. The CDR3 DNA reads TGTGCCAGCACGTTACTAGCGGGGCACACAGATACGCAGTATTTT. It translates to CASTLLAGHTDTQYF.